This T cell receptor beta chain comes out of a study of shared clonotypes between healthy human individuals (dated by TCRdb to the early 2020s). About the study as a whole: A couple of women and a few men aged 18 to 49 years were included in the cohort. To increase sequencing depth and limit assay-specific biases, different laboratories used diverse techniques to prepare libraries and sequence TCR repertoires. Per donor, three plates each were used for CD4 naive and CD4 memory, two for CD8 naive, and one for CD8 memory. Between about 0.8 and 9 billion PBMCs per donor were obtained by leukapheresis. To estimate repertoire size and how much clonotypes are shared between individuals, the study performed deep sequencing of blood TCR repertoires from five healthy adults. What the study reported, not specific to this receptor: Compared with non-shared clonotypes, the clonotypes found in all four sorted-subset donors had higher generation probabilities. Sampling was limited to blood, and TCR repertoires in tissue likely differ from TCR repertoires in blood. Because the study included a small number of donors, the genetic and exposure-history diversity represented was limited. Rarefaction of sorted-subset datasets indicated incomplete sequencing despite the large sequencing depth. Estimated clonotype richness was generally larger for naive than for memory subsets. About 5% of naive CD4, 3.5% of naive CD8, about 2.5% of memory CD4, and about 0.4% of memory CD8 clonotypes were shared across a few donors. Based on pairwise subsampling, the degree of clonotype sharing among donors was expected to be affected by sequencing depth.

Using the deep immunoSEQ assay, TCR CDR3 regions were amplified from genomic DNA by multiplex PCR. Extracted genomic DNA from each cell subset was spread evenly across all wells of several immunoSEQ 96-well plates, with each plate serving as a replicate. For sorted subsets, each replicate PCR was loaded with about 200 ng genomic DNA, equivalent to 25,000 to 30,000 T cell genomes. The purified libraries were quantified using a Qubit 3.0 fluorometer, sized with a Bioanalyzer 2100, and then quantified again using the KAPA Library Quantification kit. A separate single-read 150-cycle Illumina NextSeq 550 flow cell was used to sequence each immunoSEQ 96-well plate. The paper's processing steps were these. Because the immunoSEQ output held only junctional sequences and lacked quality scores, the filtering could not match the filtering applied to full-length reads. To assign V/J genes and CDR3, sequences were annotated against IMGT germline references using PyIR, a Python wrapper for IgBLAST v1.9. Any read was removed if the V/J assignment was weak (E-value above 1e-6), the CDR3 was missing, or the read contained stop codons, out-of-frame junctions, or ambiguous translated residues. V3J clonotypes were defined by identical inferred V gene, J gene, and CDR3 amino acid sequence. Percentage overlap between repertoires was computed as shared unique clonotypes divided by the size of the smaller repertoire. Three approaches were used to assess repertoire richness: RTK rarefaction, the Chao1 estimator, and Recon v2.1 estimates of unobserved clonotypes. OLGA was used to compute generation probabilities for all TCRbeta clonotypes that the gDNA method yielded from a few donors. TCRdb limited this immuneACCESS table to in-frame rearrangements with V and J called. A share of clones is missing; checked studies link under half to unresolved V genes, and the rest is unexplained. V and J calls and clone size are as listed in that table; D and trimming were resolved from the DNA. The sample contains millions of clones, around 90% of them found a single time. The ten largest clones add up to 0.14% of the sample.

The donors were healthy, HIV-negative adults with no recently reported acute infections or vaccinations. Every donor was a Caucasian adult residing in Nashville, Tennessee, USA. CD4+ T cells were enriched through magnetic negative selection, after which naive cells were positively selected on CD45RA and the remaining negative fraction served as the memory subset. Blood was collected by leukapheresis, and PBMCs were isolated by Ficoll-Histopaque density gradient centrifugation and then cryopreserved in liquid nitrogen vapor phase. Purity and quantity of every magnetically sorted T cell population were checked by analytical flow cytometry. From each sorted fraction, genomic DNA was isolated and quantified by UV absorbance on a Nanodrop 2000c. The V and J ends are trimmed by 4 bases and 10 bases, leaving 20 bases between them. Including cysteine and phenylalanine, the CDR3 has 15 amino acids. Only the CDR3 portion is preserved as DNA: 45 bases, with reading frame beginning at the first base. CDR1 and CDR2 are read off the germline V gene as LGHNA and YSLEER.

For this clone: Which antigen it targets is not known. No base quality information exists; no much larger clone differs at one position.

Source material: naive CD4+ T cells sorted from blood. The meaning of the sample's cell subset or site label: CD45RA+ positively selected. Recombination joined TRBV4-3 with TRBJ2-1, with the D gene uncertain. This clonotype was obtained from a young man in good health. CDR3 protein: CASSRAVSVFGEQFF. The sequence in DNA is TGCGCCAGCAGCCGGGCCGTTTCCGTGTTCGGCGAGCAGTTCTTC.